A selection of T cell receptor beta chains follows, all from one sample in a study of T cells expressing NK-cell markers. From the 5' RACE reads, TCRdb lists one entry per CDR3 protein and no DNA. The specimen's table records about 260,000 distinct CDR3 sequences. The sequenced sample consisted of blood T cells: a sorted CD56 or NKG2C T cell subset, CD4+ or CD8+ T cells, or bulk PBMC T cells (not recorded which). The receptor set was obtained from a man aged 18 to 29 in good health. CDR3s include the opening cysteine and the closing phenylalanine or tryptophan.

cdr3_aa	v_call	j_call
CASSPRLADYEQYF	TRBV7-6	TRBJ2-7
CSPAGRGGPINTEAFF	TRBV20-1	TRBJ1-1
CASSLSRQASGNTIYF	TRBV11-2	TRBJ1-3
CASREGLAADTQYF	TRBV6-1	TRBJ2-3
CASSLGLAGESTDTQYF	TRBV12-3/TRBV12-4	TRBJ2-3
CASNVGQMNTEAFF	TRBV6-1	TRBJ1-1
CSVFSGQRYGYTF	TRBV29-1	TRBJ1-2
CASSTKTVIYGYTF	TRBV7-2	TRBJ1-2
CATLAATDEQFF	TRBV15	TRBJ2-1
CASSLGFASGSDTQYF	TRBV5-5	TRBJ2-3
CASNRGQGNYGYTF	TRBV5-4	TRBJ1-2
CASSPFGEGSSYEQYF	TRBV18	TRBJ2-7
CATSSPAYNEQFF	TRBV15	TRBJ2-1
CASTRRGYNEQFF	TRBV6-1	TRBJ2-1
CASREGAGAFF	TRBV12-3/TRBV12-4	TRBJ1-1
CASSTGQGRNEQFF	TRBV12-3/TRBV12-4	TRBJ2-1
CSASVGQSYEQYF	TRBV20-1	TRBJ2-7
CASLEVRFSPPKNSPLHF	TRBV6-4	TRBJ1-6
CASSQEAFGNTDTQYF	TRBV4-2	TRBJ2-3
CASEGDRGPYEQFF	TRBV12-3/TRBV12-4	TRBJ2-1
CASSLEQGGQPQHF	TRBV7-8	TRBJ1-5
CSVSNLAENTDTQYF	TRBV29-1	TRBJ2-3
CAISVRPGLAGDTQYF	TRBV10-3	TRBJ2-3
CASSYDKWGDPIRNQPQHF	TRBV6-2/TRBV6-3	TRBJ1-5
CASTRIAGGGADTQYF	TRBV6-1	TRBJ2-3
CASSPGTGVYTGELFF	TRBV7-9	TRBJ2-2
CATSRDLDREGTQYF	TRBV15	TRBJ2-3
CSARDLSVSYNEQFF	TRBV20-1	TRBJ2-1
CASSPYLGTSLEQYF	TRBV7-2	TRBJ2-7
CASSLNNYGYTF	TRBV7-9	TRBJ1-2
CASSLHYQTGELFF	TRBV11-2	TRBJ2-2
CAIRAGTQYNEQFF	TRBV10-3	TRBJ2-1
CSVGMVNSGNEQFF	TRBV29-1	TRBJ2-1